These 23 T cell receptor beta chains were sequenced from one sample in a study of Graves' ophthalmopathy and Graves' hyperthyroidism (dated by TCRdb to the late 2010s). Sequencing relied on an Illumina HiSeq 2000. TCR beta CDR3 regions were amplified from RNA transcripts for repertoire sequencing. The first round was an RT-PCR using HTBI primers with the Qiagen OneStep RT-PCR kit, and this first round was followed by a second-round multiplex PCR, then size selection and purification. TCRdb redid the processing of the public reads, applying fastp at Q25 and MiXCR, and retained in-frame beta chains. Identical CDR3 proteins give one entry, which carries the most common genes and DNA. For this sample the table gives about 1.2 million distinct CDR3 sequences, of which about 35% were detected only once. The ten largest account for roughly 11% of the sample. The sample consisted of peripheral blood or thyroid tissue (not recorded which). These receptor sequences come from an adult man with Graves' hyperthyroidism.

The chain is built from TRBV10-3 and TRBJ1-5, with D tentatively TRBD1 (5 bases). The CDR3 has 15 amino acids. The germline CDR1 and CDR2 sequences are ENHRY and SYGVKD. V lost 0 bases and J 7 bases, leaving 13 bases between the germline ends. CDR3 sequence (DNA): TGTGCCATCAGTGAGTCAACGGGAGGGGCCCAGCCCCAGCATTTT. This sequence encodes CAISESTGGAQPQHF.

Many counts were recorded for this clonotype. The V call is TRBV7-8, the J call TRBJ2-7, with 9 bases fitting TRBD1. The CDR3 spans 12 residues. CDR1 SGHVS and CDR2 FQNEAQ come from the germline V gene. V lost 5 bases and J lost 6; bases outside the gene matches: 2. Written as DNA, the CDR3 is TGTGCCAGCAGCGGGGACAGGGTCGAGCAGTACTTC. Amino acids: CASSGDRVEQYF.

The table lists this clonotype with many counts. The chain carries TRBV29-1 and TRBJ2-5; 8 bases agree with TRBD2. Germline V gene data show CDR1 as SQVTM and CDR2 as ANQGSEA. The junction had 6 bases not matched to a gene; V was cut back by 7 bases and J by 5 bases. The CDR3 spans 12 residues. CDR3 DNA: TGCAGCGCCGTTGCGGGGGGCGAGACCCAGTACTTC. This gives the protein CSAVAGGETQYF.

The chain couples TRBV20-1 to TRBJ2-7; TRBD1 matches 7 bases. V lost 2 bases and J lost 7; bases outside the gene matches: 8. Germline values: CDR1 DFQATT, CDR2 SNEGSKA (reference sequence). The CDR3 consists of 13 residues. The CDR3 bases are TGCAGTGCTAGATCCGACAGGGATAGGGAGCAGTACTTC. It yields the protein CSARSDRDREQYF.

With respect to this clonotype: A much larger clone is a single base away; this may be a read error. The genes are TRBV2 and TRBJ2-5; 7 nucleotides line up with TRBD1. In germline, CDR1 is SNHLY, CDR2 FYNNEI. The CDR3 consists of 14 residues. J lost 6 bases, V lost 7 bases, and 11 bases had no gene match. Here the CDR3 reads CASKGGTGAKTQYF. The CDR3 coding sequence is TGTGCCAGCAAAGGGGGAACAGGGGCGAAGACCCAGTACTTC.

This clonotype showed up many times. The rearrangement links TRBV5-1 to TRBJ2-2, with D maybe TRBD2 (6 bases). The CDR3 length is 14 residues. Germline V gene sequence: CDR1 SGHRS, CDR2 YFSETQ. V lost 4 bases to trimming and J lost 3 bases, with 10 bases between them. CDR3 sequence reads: CASSQGGYTGELFF. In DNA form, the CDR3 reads TGCGCCAGCAGCCAAGGAGGGTACACCGGGGAGCTGTTTTTT. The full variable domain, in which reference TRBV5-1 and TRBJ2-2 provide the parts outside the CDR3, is KAGVTQTPRYLIKTRGQQVTLSCSPISGHRSVSWYQQTPGQGLQFLFEYFSETQRNKGNFPGRFSGRQFSNSRSEMNVSTLELGDSALYLCASSQGGYTGELFFGEGSRLTVL.

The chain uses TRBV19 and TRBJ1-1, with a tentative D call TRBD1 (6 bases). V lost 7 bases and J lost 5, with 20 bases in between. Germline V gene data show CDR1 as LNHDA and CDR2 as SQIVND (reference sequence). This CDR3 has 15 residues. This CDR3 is CASKGGTALGTEAFF. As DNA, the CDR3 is TGTGCCAGTAAAGGGGGAACGGCCCTTGGGACTGAAGCTTTCTTT.

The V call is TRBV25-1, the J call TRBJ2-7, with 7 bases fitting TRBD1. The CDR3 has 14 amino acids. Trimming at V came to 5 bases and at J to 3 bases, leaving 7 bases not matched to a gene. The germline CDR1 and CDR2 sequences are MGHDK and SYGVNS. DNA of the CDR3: TGTGCCAGCAGTAGACAGGGCGGTCTCTACGAGCAGTACTTC. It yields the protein CASSRQGGLYEQYF.

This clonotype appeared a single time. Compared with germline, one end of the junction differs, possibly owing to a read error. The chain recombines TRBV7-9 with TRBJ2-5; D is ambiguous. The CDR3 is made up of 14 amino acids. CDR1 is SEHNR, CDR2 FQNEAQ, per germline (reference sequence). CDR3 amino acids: CASTPDSASEIQYF. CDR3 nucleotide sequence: TGTGCCAGCACCCCAGACTCCGCGTCAGAGATCCAGTACTTC.

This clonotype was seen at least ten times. The CDR3 spells CASRNSWGEQYF. In DNA form, the CDR3 reads TGTGCCAGCAGGAATAGTTGGGGCGAGCAGTACTTC. The chain is built from TRBV7-8 and TRBJ2-7; D gene ambiguous. With 6 bases removed from V and 6 bases from J, the gap between germline ends came to 12 bases. The CDR3 contains 12 residues. Germline CDR1 and CDR2: SGHVS and FQNEAQ.

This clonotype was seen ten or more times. CDR3 DNA sequence: TGTGCCAGTAGTAGGACCGAGACACCCCAGCATTTT. Encoded protein: CASSRTETPQHF. The genes are TRBV19 and TRBJ1-5; no definite D call. V lost 4 bases to trimming and J lost 10 bases, with 11 bases between them. The CDR3 is 12 residues long. The germline V gene has CDR1 LNHDA and CDR2 SQIVND (reference sequence).

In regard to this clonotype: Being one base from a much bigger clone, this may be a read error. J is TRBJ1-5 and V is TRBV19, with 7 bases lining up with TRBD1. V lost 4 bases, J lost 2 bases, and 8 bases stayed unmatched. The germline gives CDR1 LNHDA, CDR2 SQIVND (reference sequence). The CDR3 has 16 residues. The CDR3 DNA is TGTGCCAGTAGTACCGCCGGGACAGTTGGCAATCAGCCCCAGCATTTT. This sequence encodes CASSTAGTVGNQPQHF.

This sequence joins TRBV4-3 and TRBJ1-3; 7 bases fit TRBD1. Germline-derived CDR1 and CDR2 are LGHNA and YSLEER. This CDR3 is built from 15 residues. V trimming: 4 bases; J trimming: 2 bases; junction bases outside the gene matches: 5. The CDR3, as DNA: TGCGCCAGCAGCCCTTCGACAGGGACTGGAAACACCATATATTTT. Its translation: CASSPSTGTGNTIYF.

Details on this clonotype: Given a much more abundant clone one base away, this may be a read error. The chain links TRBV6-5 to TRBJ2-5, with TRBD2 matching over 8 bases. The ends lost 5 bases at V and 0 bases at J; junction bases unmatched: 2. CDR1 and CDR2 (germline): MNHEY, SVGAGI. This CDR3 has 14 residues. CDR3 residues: CASSTGGHQETQYF. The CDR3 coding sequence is TGTGCCAGCAGTACGGGGGGGCACCAAGAGACCCAGTACTTC.

The CDR3 spells CAISRSPRPQHF. CDR3 DNA: TGTGCCATCAGTCGAAGCCCGAGGCCCCAGCATTTT. This chain joins TRBV10-3 and TRBJ1-5, with D uncertain. From germline, CDR1 is ENHRY and CDR2 SYGVKD. This CDR3 has 12 amino acids. V lost 5 bases, J lost 9 bases, and 11 bases lay in between.

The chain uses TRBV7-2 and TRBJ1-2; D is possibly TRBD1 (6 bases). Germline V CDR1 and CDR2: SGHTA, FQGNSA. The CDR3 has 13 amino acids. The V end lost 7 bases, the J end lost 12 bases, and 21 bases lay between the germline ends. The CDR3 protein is CASIVQGSSGNTF. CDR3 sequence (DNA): TGTGCCAGCATCGTACAGGGAAGCTCTGGAAACACCTTC.

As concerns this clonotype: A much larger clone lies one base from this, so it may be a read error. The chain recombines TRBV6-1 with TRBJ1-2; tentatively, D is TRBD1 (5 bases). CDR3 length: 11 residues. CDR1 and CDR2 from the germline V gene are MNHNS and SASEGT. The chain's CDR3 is CDTGRGYGYTF. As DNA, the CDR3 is TGTGACACGGGGAGGGGCTATGGCTACACCTTC.

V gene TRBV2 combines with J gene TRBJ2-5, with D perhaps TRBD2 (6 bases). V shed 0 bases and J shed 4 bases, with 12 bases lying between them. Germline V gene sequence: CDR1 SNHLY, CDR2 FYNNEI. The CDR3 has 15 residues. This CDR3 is CASSEALTSRETQYF. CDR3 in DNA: TGTGCCAGCAGTGAAGCCCTAACTAGCCGAGAGACCCAGTACTTC.

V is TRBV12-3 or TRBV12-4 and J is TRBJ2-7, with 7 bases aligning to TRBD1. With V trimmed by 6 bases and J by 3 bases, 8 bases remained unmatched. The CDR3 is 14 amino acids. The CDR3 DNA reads TGTGCCAGCAGCGCGACAGGGCCTGGCTACGAGCAGTACTTC. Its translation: CASSATGPGYEQYF.

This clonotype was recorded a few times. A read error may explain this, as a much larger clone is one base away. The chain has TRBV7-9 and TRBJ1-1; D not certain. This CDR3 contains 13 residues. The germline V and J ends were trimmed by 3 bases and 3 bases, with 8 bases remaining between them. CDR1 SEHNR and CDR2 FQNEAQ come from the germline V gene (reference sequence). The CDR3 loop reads CASSFYSYTEAFF. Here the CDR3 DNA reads TGTGCCAGCAGCTTTTACAGTTACACTGAAGCTTTCTTT. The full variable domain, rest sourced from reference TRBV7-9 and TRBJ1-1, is DTGVSQNPRHKITKRGQNVTFRCDPISEHNRLYWYRQTLGQGPEFLTYFQNEAQLEKSRLLSDRFSAERPKGSFSTLEIQRTEQGDSAMYLCASSFYSYTEAFFGQGTRLTVV.

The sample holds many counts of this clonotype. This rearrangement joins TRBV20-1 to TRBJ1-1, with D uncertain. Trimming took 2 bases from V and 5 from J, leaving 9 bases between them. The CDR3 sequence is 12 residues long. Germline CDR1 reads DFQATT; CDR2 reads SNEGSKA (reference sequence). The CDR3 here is CSARRLGTEAFF. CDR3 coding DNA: TGCAGTGCTAGAAGACTTGGAACTGAAGCTTTCTTT.

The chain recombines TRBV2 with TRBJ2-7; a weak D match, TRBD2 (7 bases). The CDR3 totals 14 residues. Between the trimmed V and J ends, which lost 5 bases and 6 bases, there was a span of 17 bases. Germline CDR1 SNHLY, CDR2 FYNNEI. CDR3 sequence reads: CASSSRGAVAEQYF. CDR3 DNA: TGTGCCAGCAGTAGCCGGGGGGCAGTGGCCGAGCAGTACTTC.

CDR3 bases: TGCGCCAGCAGTGAGGGCGGATTAGGGGGGATGAAAGAGACCCAGTACTTC. Protein sequence: CASSEGGLGGMKETQYF. The chain is built from TRBV10-2 and TRBJ2-5, with D perhaps being TRBD1 or TRBD2 (6 bases each). Deletions cut 2 bases from V and 3 bases from J, with 19 bases between. The CDR3 contains 17 residues. Germline CDR1 is WSHSY and CDR2 is SAAADI.